The entry that follows covers one T cell receptor (beta chain) sequence. These data originate in a study of radiation and T cells in renal cell carcinoma. CDR1 is SQVTM, CDR2 ANQGSEA, per germline. The CDR3 extends over 12 amino acids. Trimming stripped 4 bases from V and 2 bases from J, with 8 bases between. Method: immunoSEQ multiplex PCR; TCRdb's copy keeps in-frame clones and lacks some. The sample consists of 40,000 to 50,000 clones, around four fifths of them appearing once. Time point specified: blood 4 weeks post-SBRT, at nephrectomy. Treatment specified: 15 Gy SBRT to primary tumor, nephrectomy 4 weeks later. Radiation-treated patients gave blood at baseline, week 2 and week 4.

This clonotype originated in a woman in her 70s with renal cell carcinoma. V usage is TRBV29-1 and J usage is TRBJ1-2; D gene unclear. The material was blood, obtained from a patient whose treatment included radiotherapy and nephrectomy. CDR3 in amino acids: CSVGLGNYGYTF. For the CDR3, the DNA is TGCAGCGTTGGGTTGGGGAACTATGGCTACACCTTC.